Sequencing of this T cell receptor (beta chain) was carried out in a study of CD8+ T cells in alopecia areata. Following extraction, RNA underwent reverse transcription to cDNA, which served as the sequencing template. Only in-frame clones appear in the TCRdb table, and some are missing; sequencing was by immunoSEQ multiplex PCR. The table has over 100,000 clones, under 60% seen once. Indicated treatment: oral pan-JAK inhibitor, 5-10 mg twice daily. Here the sequenced sample was CD8+ T cells sorted from blood, taken at week 24, from a patient treated with tofacitinib. The sequence came from a human donor with alopecia areata.

The CDR3 loop reads CASSQDLAGVPNGELFF. CDR3 in DNA: TGCGCCAGCAGCCAAGATCTAGCGGGGGTTCCGAACGGGGAGCTGTTTTTT. The chain has TRBV4-1 and TRBJ2-2; TRBD2 matches 10 bases. Germline CDR1 MGHRA, CDR2 YSYEKL. The CDR3 spans 17 residues. After removal of 0 bases from V and 7 bases from J, the junction contained 8 bases not matched to a gene.